The 17 T cell receptor beta chains given below trace back to one sample, sequenced in a study of T cell responses to AZD1222 COVID-19 vaccine. Clones were sequenced by immunoSEQ multiplex PCR, and TCRdb holds only the in-frame ones, with some missing. The profile shows fewer than 150,000 clones, 88% of them singletons. The sequences come from peripheral blood, collected 28 days after the second AZD1222 dose. The receptors originated from an adult who received the AZD1222 COVID-19 vaccine.

This clone occurred once. The rearrangement links TRBV12-3 or TRBV12-4 to TRBJ1-1, with D maybe TRBD1 (5 bases). The CDR3 length is 13 residues. Trimming took 4 bases from V and 6 from J, leaving 12 bases between them. CDR3 loop: CASSWDLQSEAFF. As DNA, the CDR3 is TGTGCCAGCAGTTGGGACCTACAATCTGAAGCTTTCTTT.

This chain connects TRBV4-1 to TRBJ1-2; 8 nucleotides match TRBD1. The CDR3 loop spans 16 amino acids. Looked up from germline, CDR1 is MGHRA and CDR2 is YSYEKL. V was clipped by 3 bases and J by 2 bases; unmatched bases: 8. The chain's CDR3 is CASSQPRQGSNYGYTF. CDR3 DNA: TGCGCCAGCAGCCAGCCGAGACAGGGGTCAAACTATGGCTACACCTTC.

The chain recombines TRBV12-3 or TRBV12-4 with TRBJ2-3; perhaps D is TRBD1 or TRBD2 (6 bases each). The CDR3 length is 13 residues. The ends were cut back, 8 bases at V and 0 bases at J, with 9 bases in the middle. CDR3 protein: CASGGPSTDTQYF. In nucleotides, the CDR3 is TGTGCCAGCGGGGGGCCTAGCACAGATACGCAGTATTTT.

This chain connects TRBV30 to TRBJ2-3; tentative D call: TRBD2 (7 bases). Germline V gene data show CDR1 as GTSNPN and CDR2 as SVGIG (reference sequence). This CDR3 has 16 residues. The V gene lost 2 bases and the J gene lost 3 bases, with 18 bases spanning the gap. In DNA, the CDR3 is TGTGCCTGGAGTCCATCGGGGAGGGGGAGGACAGATACGCAGTATTTT. Protein: CAWSPSGRGRTDTQYF.

V usage is TRBV6-2 or TRBV6-3 and J usage is TRBJ2-7, with D perhaps TRBD1 (5 bases). Trimming cost V 3 bases and J 6 bases, with 12 bases left between them. The germline V gene has CDR1 MNHEY and CDR2 SVGEGT. The CDR3 runs 13 residues. This chain's CDR3 is CASSYSRQGEQYF. CDR3 sequence (DNA): TGTGCCAGCAGTTATTCGAGGCAGGGCGAGCAGTACTTC.

The chain is built from TRBV3-1 (or the pseudogene TRBV3-2) and TRBJ2-5; D remains ambiguous. CDR1 and CDR2 from the germline V gene are LGHDT and YNNKEL (reference sequence). The ends were cut back, 0 bases at V and 4 bases at J, with 6 bases in the middle. This CDR3 has 13 amino acids. The CDR3 DNA reads TGTGCCAGCAGCCAAGATTGGGGAGAGACCCAGTACTTC. It specifies CASSQDWGETQYF.

The chain couples TRBV25-1 to TRBJ2-1; TRBD2 might be the D (6 bases). The CDR3 length is 13 residues. Germline lookup yields CDR1 MGHDK and CDR2 SYGVNS. Trimming cost V 4 bases and J 6 bases, with 10 bases left between them. In DNA form, the CDR3 reads TGTGCCAGCAGTGTTGCCGGGGGCAATGAGCAGTTCTTC. It specifies CASSVAGGNEQFF.

V usage is TRBV12-3 or TRBV12-4 and J usage is TRBJ2-3; no clear D. The CDR3 sequence is 13 residues long. Trimming left V 3 bases short and J 0 bases short, with 4 bases between. CDR3 region: CASSFQSTDTQYF. The CDR3 DNA sequence: TGTGCCAGCAGTTTTCAAAGCACAGATACGCAGTATTTT.

The chain joins TRBV6-4 to TRBJ1-6, with unresolved D. V was trimmed by 10 bases and J by 6 bases, leaving 22 bases between them. The CDR3 runs to 16 residues. The germline gives CDR1 MRHNA, CDR2 SNTAGT. CDR3 in DNA: TGTGCCATCCCCACCGTTAGACAATATCTTAATTCACCCCTCCACTTT. Its translation: CAIPTVRQYLNSPLHF.

V and J are TRBV29-1 and TRBJ2-7, with a tentative D call TRBD1 (6 bases). From germline, CDR1 is SQVTM and CDR2 ANQGSEA. Trimming shortened V by 0 bases and J by 3 bases, and 12 bases separated the two germline ends. CDR3 length equals 14 residues. The CDR3 DNA sequence: TGCAGCGTTGAAGATCTTCGAGGGGGCTACGAGCAGTACTTC. Its protein product is CSVEDLRGGYEQYF.

This clone was counted a single time. This rearrangement joins TRBV3-1 (or the pseudogene TRBV3-2) to TRBJ2-6; tentative D call: TRBD2 (5 bases). The germline V gene has CDR1 LGHDT and CDR2 YNNKEL (reference sequence). The CDR3 contains 18 residues. Trimming left V 1 base short and J 0 bases short, with 13 bases between. The CDR3 loop is CASSQVPLGASGANVLTF. The CDR3 DNA is TGTGCCAGCAGCCAAGTCCCTCTGGGAGCCTCTGGGGCCAACGTCCTGACTTTC.

The J gene is TRBJ2-7, the V gene TRBV19; D gene unclear. The V and J ends lost 6 bases and 2 bases respectively, with 17 bases between them. This CDR3 contains 15 residues. From germline, CDR1 is LNHDA and CDR2 SQIVND (reference sequence). The CDR3 protein is CASRLDGVGPYEQYF. The CDR3 nucleotides read TGTGCCAGTAGGCTCGATGGGGTTGGCCCCTACGAGCAGTACTTC.

The gene calls are TRBV20-1 and TRBJ1-2; D is unclear. Germline CDR1 DFQATT, CDR2 SNEGSKA (reference sequence). This CDR3 has 11 residues. V was trimmed by 3 bases and J by 6 bases, leaving 8 bases between them. CDR3 bases: TGCAGTGCTAGGGCTCTTCATGGCTACACCTTC. Its protein is CSARALHGYTF.

The chain is built from TRBV2 and TRBJ1-1; D not resolved. Germline V gene lookup returns CDR1 SNHLY and CDR2 FYNNEI. V was cut by 10 bases and J by 1 base, with 19 bases left in between. This CDR3 has 15 amino acids. The CDR3 spells CATSREGIRNTEAFF. The CDR3, as DNA: TGTGCCACTTCTCGGGAGGGCATAAGGAACACTGAAGCTTTCTTT.

This clone was recorded only once. The chain couples TRBV21-1 to TRBJ2-1; the D call of TRBD1 is as the table states it, not checked on the DNA. TRBV21-1 constitutes a pseudogene. The CDR3 contains 14 residues. The CDR3 spells CATITGTGYNEQFF. The CDR3 DNA reads as TGTGCCACCATCACCGGGACAGGTTACAATGAGCAGTTCTTC.

This clone was detected only once. This chain uses TRBV24-1 with TRBJ2-7; 7 bases match TRBD1. CDR1 and CDR2 (germline): KGHDR, SFDVKD. The CDR3 totals 13 residues. The V segment lost 9 bases and the J segment 3 bases; nucleotides outside the gene matches: 7. CDR3 sequence reads: CATSSTGYYEQYF. For the CDR3, the DNA is TGTGCCACCTCCTCGACAGGGTACTACGAGCAGTACTTC.

The V gene is TRBV19, the J gene TRBJ2-1, with TRBD2 matching 16 bases. Germline V gene sequence: CDR1 LNHDA, CDR2 SQIVND (reference sequence). J gave up 10 bases and V 10 bases, and 13 bases lay outside the gene matches. This CDR3 comprises 16 residues. The CDR3 is CATPPGLAGGPREQFF. The CDR3 nucleotides read TGTGCCACCCCCCCGGGACTAGCGGGAGGGCCACGGGAGCAGTTCTTC.